A single sample is the source of the 2 T cell receptor beta chains below, sequenced in a study of shared clonotypes between healthy human individuals. Libraries were prepared by immunoSEQ multiplex PCR; TCRdb keeps only in-frame clonotypes and omits some of them. The profile shows 950,000 to 1,100,000 clones, under 80% of them singletons. Sequences were obtained from memory CD4+ T cells sorted from blood. Indicated subset: CD45RA-negative fraction. The receptor source for this set is a man aged 18 to 30 in good health.

The chain recombines TRBV19 with TRBJ1-5; possibly TRBD1 for D (5 bases). Germline V gene lookup returns CDR1 LNHDA and CDR2 SQIVND (reference sequence). The CDR3 is 14 residues long. V lost 6 bases, J lost 4 bases, and 13 bases lay in between. CDR3 nucleotides: TGTGCCAGTAGCCTGGGGAGGGGAAATCAGCCCCAGCATTTT. Its protein product is CASSLGRGNQPQHF.

CDR3 protein: CASSGSVETQYF. CDR3 bases: TGTGCCAGTTCCGGTAGCGTAGAGACCCAGTACTTC. The chain is built from TRBV28 and TRBJ2-5; D is possibly TRBD2 (5 bases). The CDR3 has 12 residues. Trimming took 9 bases from V and 4 from J, leaving 12 bases between them. Germline CDR1 MDHEN, CDR2 SYDVKM. Looking up the rest from reference TRBV28 and TRBJ2-5 gives the full variable domain: DVKVTQSSRYLVKRTGEKVFLECVQDMDHENMFWYRQDPGLGLRLIYFSYDVKMKEKGDIPEGYSVSREKKERFSLILESASTNQTSMYLCASSGSVETQYFGPGTRLLVL.